These 16 T cell receptor beta chains were all obtained from the same sample, sequenced in a study of T cell changes during pregnancy in multiple sclerosis (dated by TCRdb to the late 2010s). Library method: the immunoSEQ multiplex PCR assay. The clones in this table, taken by TCRdb from immuneACCESS, are in-frame only. Not every clone is retained; where verified, under half of the shortfall comes from an unresolved V gene, and the cause of the rest is unknown. This sample is represented by roughly 80,000 clones; about 91% of them were singletons. The leading ten clones occupy under 2.5% of the sample. The sequences come from peripheral blood, collected before pregnancy. These receptors all come from a female donor with multiple sclerosis, enrolled in a pregnancy study.

This clone was seen once. The J gene is TRBJ2-7, the V gene TRBV28; 7 nucleotides match TRBD1. V lost 5 bases and J lost 1; bases outside the gene matches: 5. The CDR3 has 14 residues. Germline V gene data show CDR1 as MDHEN and CDR2 as SYDVKM. CDR3 sequence reads: CASSLPGQSYEQYF. The DNA of the CDR3 is TGTGCCAGCAGTCTTCCGGGACAGTCCTACGAGCAGTACTTC.

The rearrangement uses TRBV10-3 and TRBJ1-2, with D tentatively TRBD1 (5 bases). Germline CDR1 and CDR2: ENHRY and SYGVKD. V gave up 6 bases and J gave up 6 bases, with 14 bases separating them. The CDR3 runs 13 residues. The CDR3 loop is CAISERGDDGYTF. The CDR3, as DNA: TGTGCCATCAGCGAGCGGGGGGATGATGGCTACACCTTC.

V and J are TRBV6-1 and TRBJ1-6; 7 bases line up with TRBD1. CDR3 length: 14 amino acids. From germline, CDR1 is MNHNS and CDR2 SASEGT. V lost 3 bases and J lost 6; bases outside the gene matches: 2. CDR3 DNA: TGTGCCAGCAGTGACAGGGGGTCTAATTCACCCCTCCACTTT. It is translated as CASSDRGSNSPLHF.

The chain combines TRBV12-5 with TRBJ2-1, with TRBD2 matching over 9 bases. Germline V lookup: CDR1 LGHNT, CDR2 FRNRAP. This CDR3 has 18 residues. Trimming removed 3 bases from V and 4 bases from J; junction bases left unmatched: 13. CDR3 sequence reads: CASGFIRGARGGYNEQFF. The CDR3 DNA is TGTGCTAGTGGTTTCATCAGGGGGGCGCGGGGGGGTTACAATGAGCAGTTCTTC.

The chain is built from TRBV29-1 and TRBJ2-3; D remains ambiguous. The CDR3 consists of 10 residues. Germline V gene lookup returns CDR1 SQVTM and CDR2 ANQGSEA. V was shortened by 8 bases and J by 2 bases, with 5 bases between the two germline ends. Here the CDR3 DNA reads TGCAGCACTGACACAGATACGCAGTATTTT. As protein: CSTDTDTQYF.

The chain recombines TRBV5-6 with TRBJ2-5; 9 nucleotides align to TRBD2. Germline assignment: CDR1 SGHDT and CDR2 YYEEEE. The CDR3 runs to 17 residues. The V gene end was trimmed by 1 base and the J gene end by 5 bases; junction bases not matched to a gene: 12. The CDR3 loop is CASSLMASGAGGETQYF. For the CDR3, the DNA is TGTGCCAGCAGCTTGATGGCTAGTGGGGCGGGAGGGGAGACCCAGTACTTC.

The V and J genes are TRBV27 and TRBJ2-3; D is unresolved. Germline-derived CDR1 and CDR2 are MNHEY and SMNVEV (reference sequence). CDR3 length: 10 amino acids. V gave up 3 bases and J gave up 7 bases, with 2 bases separating them. The CDR3 spells CASSFYTQYF. CDR3 nucleotide sequence: TGTGCCAGCAGTTTCTATACGCAGTATTTT.

This clone showed up just a few times. This rearrangement joins TRBV7-2 to TRBJ1-6, with 11 bases that match TRBD1. CDR1 is SGHTA and CDR2 is FQGNSA in the germline V gene. The CDR3 runs to 15 residues. Trimming cost V 5 bases and J 10 bases; bases outside gene matches: 7. CDR3 nucleotides: TGTGCCAGCAGCCTGGACAGGGGGCAGGGATCACCCCTCCACTTT. Its translation: CASSLDRGQGSPLHF.

This clone was observed a single time. This chain links TRBV11-3 with TRBJ2-2, with TRBD1 matching 8 bases. CDR3 length equals 15 residues. The germline CDR1 and CDR2 sequences are SGHNT and YENEEA. With 3 bases clipped from V and 3 bases from J, the junction kept 3 bases outside the gene matches. CDR3 nucleotides: TGTGCCAGCAGCTTGGGCAGGGGGCACACCGGGGAGCTGTTTTTT. It codes for CASSLGRGHTGELFF.

V is TRBV5-5 and J is TRBJ1-1, with TRBD1 matching 7 bases. With 4 bases clipped from V and 10 bases from J, the junction kept 4 bases outside the gene matches. This CDR3 comprises 11 residues. CDR1 SGHKS and CDR2 YYEKEE come from the germline V gene (reference sequence). The CDR3 here is CASSKGTVAFF. The CDR3 DNA follows: TGTGCCAGCAGCAAAGGGACAGTAGCTTTCTTT. The whole variable domain, remainder taken from reference TRBV5-5 and TRBJ1-1, is DAGVTQSPTHLIKTRGQQVTLRCSPISGHKSVSWYQQVLGQGPQFIFQYYEKEERGRGNFPDRFSARQFPNYSSELNVNALLLGDSALYLCASSKGTVAFFGQGTRLTVV.

This chain links TRBV28 with TRBJ1-2; 7 nucleotides agree with TRBD1. The germline V gene has CDR1 MDHEN and CDR2 SYDVKM. This CDR3 comprises 13 residues. J lost 4 bases, V lost 2 bases, and 1 base had no gene match. Here the CDR3 DNA reads TGTGCCAGCAGTTTACAGGGGGTCTATGGCTACACCTTC. Translating it yields CASSLQGVYGYTF.

This clone was detected only a few times. The sample holds other DNA sequences that translate to the same CDR3. The rearrangement links TRBV30 to TRBJ1-5; 7 bases match TRBD1. Germline loops: CDR1 GTSNPN, CDR2 SVGIG (reference sequence). This CDR3 comprises 13 residues. Unmatched junction bases numbered 2, after V lost 1 base and J lost 5 bases. The CDR3 loop is CAWSGQGDQPQHF. The CDR3 coding sequence is TGTGCCTGGAGTGGACAGGGAGATCAGCCCCAGCATTTT.

The J gene is TRBJ2-7, the V gene TRBV7-8; D might be TRBD1 (6 bases). The germline V and J ends were trimmed by 5 bases and 3 bases, with 17 bases remaining between them. The germline CDR1 and CDR2 sequences are SGHVS and FQNEAQ. The CDR3 contains 15 residues. The DNA for the CDR3 is TGTGCCAGCAGCAACCGCTGGGGGCTCGACTACGAGCAGTACTTC. Translating it yields CASSNRWGLDYEQYF.

The CDR3: CASSLTGGDGYTF. CDR3 coding DNA: TGCGCCAGCAGCTTGACAGGGGGCGATGGCTACACCTTC. The chain uses TRBV5-1 and TRBJ1-2; 9 nucleotides line up with TRBD1. V was clipped by 1 base and J by 6 bases; unmatched bases: 1. The V gene's germline CDR1 is SGHRS and CDR2 YFSETQ. This CDR3 spans 13 amino acids.

The chain combines TRBV11-2 with TRBJ2-1, with 10 bases matching TRBD1. V shed 2 bases, J shed 3 bases, and the junction held 10 bases outside the gene matches. The CDR3 totals 18 residues. Germline V gene data show CDR1 as SGHAT and CDR2 as FQNNGV. CDR3 loop: CASSLYPLTGGFYNEQFF. DNA of the CDR3: TGTGCCAGCAGCTTATACCCCCTGACAGGGGGCTTCTACAATGAGCAGTTCTTC.

The chain has TRBV4-1 and TRBJ2-1; TRBD1 is a possible D gene (5 bases). The CDR3 runs to 17 residues. Germline-derived CDR1 and CDR2 are MGHRA and YSYEKL. V was shortened by 1 base and J by 3 bases, with 16 bases between the two germline ends. CDR3 bases: TGCGCCAGCAGCCAAGGGCAGGGCCGCAAAGGCTACAATGAGCAGTTCTTC. It specifies CASSQGQGRKGYNEQFF.